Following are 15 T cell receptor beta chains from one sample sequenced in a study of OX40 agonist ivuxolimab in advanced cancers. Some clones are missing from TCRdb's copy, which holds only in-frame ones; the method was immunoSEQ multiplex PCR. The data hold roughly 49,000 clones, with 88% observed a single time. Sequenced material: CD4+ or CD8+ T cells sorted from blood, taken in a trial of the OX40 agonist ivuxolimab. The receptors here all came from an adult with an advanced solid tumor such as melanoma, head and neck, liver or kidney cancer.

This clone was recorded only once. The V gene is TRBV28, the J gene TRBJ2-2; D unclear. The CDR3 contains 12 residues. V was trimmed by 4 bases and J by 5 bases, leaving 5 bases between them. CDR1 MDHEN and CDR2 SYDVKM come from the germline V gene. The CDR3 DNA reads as TGTGCCAGCAGTTACCCGACCGGGGAGCTGTTTTTT. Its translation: CASSYPTGELFF.

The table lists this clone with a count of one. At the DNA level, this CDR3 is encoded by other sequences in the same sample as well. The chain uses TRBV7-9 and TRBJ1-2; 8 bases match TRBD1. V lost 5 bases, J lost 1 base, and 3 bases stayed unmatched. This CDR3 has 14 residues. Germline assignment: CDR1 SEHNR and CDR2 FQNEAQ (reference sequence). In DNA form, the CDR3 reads TGTGCCAGCAGCCTTGGACAGGGTAACTATGGCTACACCTTC. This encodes CASSLGQGNYGYTF.

CDR3 region: CASSTWTGSSYNEQFF. CDR3 sequence (DNA): TGTGCCAGCAGCACCTGGACAGGTAGCTCCTACAATGAGCAGTTCTTC. The V and J genes are TRBV5-6 and TRBJ2-1, with 7 bases matching TRBD1. The V gene's germline CDR1 is SGHDT and CDR2 YYEEEE. V was pared by 4 bases and J by 0 bases, with 7 bases of the junction left unmatched. The CDR3 length is 16 residues.

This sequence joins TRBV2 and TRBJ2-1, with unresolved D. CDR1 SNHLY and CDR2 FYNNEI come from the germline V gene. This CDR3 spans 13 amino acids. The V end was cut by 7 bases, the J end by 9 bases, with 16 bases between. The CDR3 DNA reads TGTGCCAGCATGCTCGGAGAGTCCAGTGAGCAGTTCTTC. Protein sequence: CASMLGESSEQFF.

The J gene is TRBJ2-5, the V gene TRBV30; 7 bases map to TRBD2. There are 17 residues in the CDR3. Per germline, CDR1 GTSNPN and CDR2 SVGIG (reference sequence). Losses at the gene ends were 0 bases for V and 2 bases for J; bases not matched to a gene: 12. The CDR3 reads CAWSVGSSGRTQETQYF. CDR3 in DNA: TGTGCCTGGAGTGTAGGGTCTAGCGGAAGGACACAAGAGACCCAGTACTTC.

In DNA, the CDR3 is TGTGCCAGCAGCTTAGGGACTAGCGGGGCTAACTACGAGCAGTACTTC. This sequence encodes CASSLGTSGANYEQYF. V is TRBV11-3 and J is TRBJ2-7, with 12 positions matching TRBD2. Trimming removed 1 base from V and 3 bases from J; junction bases left unmatched: 4. Germline CDR1 reads SGHNT; CDR2 reads YENEEA. The CDR3 is 16 residues long.

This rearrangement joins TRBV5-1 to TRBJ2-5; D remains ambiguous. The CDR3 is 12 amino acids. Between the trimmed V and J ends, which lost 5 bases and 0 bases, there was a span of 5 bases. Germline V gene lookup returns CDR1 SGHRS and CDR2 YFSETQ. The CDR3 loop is CASRPNQETQYF. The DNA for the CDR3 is TGCGCCAGCAGGCCCAACCAAGAGACCCAGTACTTC.

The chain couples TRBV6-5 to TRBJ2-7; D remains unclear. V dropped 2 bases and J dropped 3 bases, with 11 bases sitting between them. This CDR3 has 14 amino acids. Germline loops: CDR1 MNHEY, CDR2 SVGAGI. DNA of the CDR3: TGTGCCAGCAGTTACAGTTTCTCAAACTACGAGCAGTACTTC. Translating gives CASSYSFSNYEQYF.

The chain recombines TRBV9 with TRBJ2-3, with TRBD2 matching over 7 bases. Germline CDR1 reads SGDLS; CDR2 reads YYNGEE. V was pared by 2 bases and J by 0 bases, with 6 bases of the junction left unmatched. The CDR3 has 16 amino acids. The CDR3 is CASSVLAGSSTDTQYF. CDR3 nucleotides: TGTGCCAGCAGCGTCTTAGCGGGTTCTAGCACAGATACGCAGTATTTT.

This CDR3 is CATSPRGDSGNTIYF. In nucleotides, the CDR3 is TGTGCCACCAGCCCGAGGGGGGACTCTGGAAACACCATATATTTT. The chain employs TRBV15 and TRBJ1-3; a weak D match, TRBD1 (6 bases). Germline assignment: CDR1 LNHNV and CDR2 YYDKDF (reference sequence). CDR3 length: 15 residues. Trimming left V 5 bases short and J 0 bases short, with 11 bases between.

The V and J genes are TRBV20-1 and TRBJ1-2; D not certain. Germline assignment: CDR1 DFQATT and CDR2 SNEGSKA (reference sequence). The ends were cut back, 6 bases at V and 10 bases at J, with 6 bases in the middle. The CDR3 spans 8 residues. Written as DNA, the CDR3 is TGCAGTGCCTCGGCCTACACCTTC. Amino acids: CSASAYTF.

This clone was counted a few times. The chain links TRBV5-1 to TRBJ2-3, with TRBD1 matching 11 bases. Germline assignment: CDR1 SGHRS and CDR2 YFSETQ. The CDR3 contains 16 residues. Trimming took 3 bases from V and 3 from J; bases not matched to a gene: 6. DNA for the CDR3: TGCGCCAGCAGCTCGAACCGGGACAGGGGGACAGATACGCAGTATTTT. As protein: CASSSNRDRGTDTQYF.

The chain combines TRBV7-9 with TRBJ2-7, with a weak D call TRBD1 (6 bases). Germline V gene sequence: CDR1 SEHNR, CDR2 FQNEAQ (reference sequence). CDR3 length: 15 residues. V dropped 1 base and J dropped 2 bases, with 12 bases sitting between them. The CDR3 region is CASSLGTAFTYEQYF. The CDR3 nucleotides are TGTGCCAGCAGCTTAGGGACAGCCTTTACCTACGAGCAGTACTTC.

The chain's CDR3 is CASSLQTGSTEAFF. The CDR3 DNA is TGTGCCAGCAGCTTACAAACAGGGTCCACTGAAGCTTTCTTT. This chain links TRBV7-2 with TRBJ1-1; a weak D match, TRBD1 (6 bases). Per germline, CDR1 SGHTA and CDR2 FQGNSA. V lost 2 bases to trimming and J lost 4 bases, with 11 bases between them. The CDR3 consists of 14 residues.

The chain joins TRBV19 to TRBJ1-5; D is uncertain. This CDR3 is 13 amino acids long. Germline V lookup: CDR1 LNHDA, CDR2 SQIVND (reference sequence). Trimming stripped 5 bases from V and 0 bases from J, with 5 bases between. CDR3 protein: CASSLSSNQPQHF. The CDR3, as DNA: TGTGCCAGTAGTCTAAGTAGCAATCAGCCCCAGCATTTT.